This entry is about one T cell receptor beta chain. Other DNA sequences from this sample encode an identical CDR3 as well. Across several immunoSEQ plates, the genomic DNA of each subset was split evenly. Per the original methods: ImmunoSEQ output lacked quality scores and full-length reads, limiting matched filtering. The data were produced by immunoSEQ multiplex PCR, yet TCRdb's version contains in-frame clones alone and is incomplete. That table is the source of V, J and clone size, and D and trimming were worked out from the DNA. The sample carries around 500,000 clones, about 76% recorded once. This CDR3 has 14 residues. V lost 6 bases, J lost 3 bases, and 11 bases lay in between. The germline V gene has CDR1 MNHEY and CDR2 SVGAGI. This record comes from a study of shared clonotypes between healthy human individuals. As for the study in general: The donor group consisted of two women and three men, aged 18 to 49.

The clonotype comes from a woman aged 40-49 years in good health. Some clones in this sample may be carry-over from other donors' samples. This chain links TRBV6-5 with TRBJ1-4; a possible D gene is TRBD1 (6 bases). Sequencing was done on a sample of PBMCs. The CDR3, as DNA: TGTGCCAGCAGCCGGACAGCCTCTAATGAAAAACTGTTTTTT. Protein: CASSRTASNEKLFF.